This note documents a single T cell receptor beta chain sequence. Its antigen is still unknown. TCRdb's copy holds only in-frame clones and misses some; the assay was immunoSEQ multiplex PCR. Here the sample spans about 58,000 clones, around 83% being singletons. This record comes from a study of OX40 agonist ivuxolimab in advanced cancers. Turning to the study itself: Given to patients was ivuxolimab, an agonistic anti-OX40 (CD134) antibody.

General observations from the study: Clones of CD4+ and CD8+ blood T cells grew by week 6 at doses of 0.1 to 3.0 mg/kg. Some of the lowest clonal expansion was seen in partial responders at 0.1-3.0 mg/kg. Average numbers of expanded clones were greater in CD8+ T cells than in CD4+.

The sequenced sample was CD4+ or CD8+ T cells sorted from blood, obtained in a trial of the OX40 agonist ivuxolimab. The origin of this receptor is an adult with an advanced solid tumor such as melanoma, head and neck, liver or kidney cancer.

CDR3 in amino acids: CASSLGDRGFFRTTEAFF. The CDR3 coding sequence is TGTGCCAGCAGCTTAGGGGACAGGGGCTTTTTTCGAACCACTGAAGCTTTCTTT. The rearrangement links TRBV7-9 to TRBJ1-1, with 10 bases lining up with TRBD1. J gave up 4 bases and V 1 base, and 12 bases lay outside the gene matches. The V gene's germline CDR1 is SEHNR and CDR2 FQNEAQ (reference sequence). The CDR3 covers 18 residues.